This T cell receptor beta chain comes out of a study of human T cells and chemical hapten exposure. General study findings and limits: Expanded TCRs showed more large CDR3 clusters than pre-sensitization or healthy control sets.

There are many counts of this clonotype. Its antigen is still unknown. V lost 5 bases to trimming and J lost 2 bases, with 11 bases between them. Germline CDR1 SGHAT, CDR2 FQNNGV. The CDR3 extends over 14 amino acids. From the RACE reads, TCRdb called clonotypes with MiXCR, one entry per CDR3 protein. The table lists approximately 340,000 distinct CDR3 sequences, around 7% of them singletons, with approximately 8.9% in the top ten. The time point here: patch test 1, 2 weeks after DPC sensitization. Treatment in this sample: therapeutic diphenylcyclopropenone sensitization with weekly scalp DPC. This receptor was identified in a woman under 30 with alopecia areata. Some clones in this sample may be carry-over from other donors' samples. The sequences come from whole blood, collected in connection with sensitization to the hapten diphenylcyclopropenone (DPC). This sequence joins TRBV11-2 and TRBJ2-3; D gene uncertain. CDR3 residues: CASSVGSTTDTQYF. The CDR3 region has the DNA TGTGCCAGCAGCGTTGGTTCCACCACAGATACGCAGTATTTT.